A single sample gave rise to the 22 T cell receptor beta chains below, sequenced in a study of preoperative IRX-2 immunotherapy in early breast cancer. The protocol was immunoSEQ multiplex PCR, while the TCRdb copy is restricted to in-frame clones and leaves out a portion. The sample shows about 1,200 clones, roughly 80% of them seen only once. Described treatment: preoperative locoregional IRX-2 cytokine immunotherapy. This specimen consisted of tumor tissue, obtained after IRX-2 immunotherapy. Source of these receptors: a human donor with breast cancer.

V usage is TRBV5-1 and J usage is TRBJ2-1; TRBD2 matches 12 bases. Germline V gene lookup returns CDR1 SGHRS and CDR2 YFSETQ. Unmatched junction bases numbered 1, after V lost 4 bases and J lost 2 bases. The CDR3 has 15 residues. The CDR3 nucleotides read TGCGCCAGCAGCCTAGCGGGAGGGACCTACAATGAGCAGTTCTTC. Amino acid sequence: CASSLAGGTYNEQFF.

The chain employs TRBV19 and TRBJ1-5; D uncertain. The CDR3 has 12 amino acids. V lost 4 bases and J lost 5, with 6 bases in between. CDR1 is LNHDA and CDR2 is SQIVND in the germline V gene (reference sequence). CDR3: CASSRSDQPQHF. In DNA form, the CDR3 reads TGTGCCAGTAGTAGGTCGGATCAGCCCCAGCATTTT.

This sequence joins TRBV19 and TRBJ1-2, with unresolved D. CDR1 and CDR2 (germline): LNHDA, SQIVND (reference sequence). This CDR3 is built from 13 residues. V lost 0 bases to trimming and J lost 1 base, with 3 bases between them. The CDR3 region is CASSIDNNYGYTF. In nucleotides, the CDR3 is TGTGCCAGTAGTATAGACAATAACTATGGCTACACCTTC.

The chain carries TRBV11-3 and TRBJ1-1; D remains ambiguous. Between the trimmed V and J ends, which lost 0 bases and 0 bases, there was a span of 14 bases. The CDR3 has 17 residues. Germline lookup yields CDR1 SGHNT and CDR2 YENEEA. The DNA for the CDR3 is TGTGCCAGCAGCTTAGAGGGGAAAGACTCCATGAACACTGAAGCTTTCTTT. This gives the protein CASSLEGKDSMNTEAFF.

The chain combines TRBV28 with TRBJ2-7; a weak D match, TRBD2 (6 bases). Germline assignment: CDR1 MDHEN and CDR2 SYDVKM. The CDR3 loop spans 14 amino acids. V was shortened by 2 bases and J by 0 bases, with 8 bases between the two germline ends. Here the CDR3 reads CASSLGGSSYEQYF. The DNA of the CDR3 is TGTGCCAGCAGTTTAGGGGGGAGCTCCTACGAGCAGTACTTC.

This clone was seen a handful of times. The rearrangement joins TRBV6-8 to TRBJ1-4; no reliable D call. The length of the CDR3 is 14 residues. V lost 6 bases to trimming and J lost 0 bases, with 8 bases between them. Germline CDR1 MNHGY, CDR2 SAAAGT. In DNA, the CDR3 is TGTGCCAGCAGGGACGACCCAACTAATGAAAAACTGTTTTTT. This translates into CASRDDPTNEKLFF.

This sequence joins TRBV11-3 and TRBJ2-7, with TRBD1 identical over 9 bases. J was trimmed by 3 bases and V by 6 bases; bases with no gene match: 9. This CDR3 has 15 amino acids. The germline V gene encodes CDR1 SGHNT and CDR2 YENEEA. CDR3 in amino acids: CASSSPGTGRYEQYF. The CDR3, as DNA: TGTGCCAGCAGTTCCCCGGGGACAGGGCGCTACGAGCAGTACTTC.

CDR3 sequence reads: CASSATTGSYEQYF. In nucleotides, the CDR3 is TGTGCCAGCAGCGCTACGACAGGTTCCTACGAGCAGTACTTC. V gene TRBV7-8 combines with J gene TRBJ2-7; D possibly corresponds to TRBD1 (6 bases). The germline V and J ends were trimmed by 5 bases and 1 base, with 12 bases remaining between them. The CDR3 extends over 14 amino acids. Per germline, CDR1 SGHVS and CDR2 FQNEAQ.

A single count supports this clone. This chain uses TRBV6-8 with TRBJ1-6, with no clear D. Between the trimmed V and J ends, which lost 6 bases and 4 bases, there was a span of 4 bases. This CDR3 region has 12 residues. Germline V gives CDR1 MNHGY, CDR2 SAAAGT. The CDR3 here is CASRQYNSPLHF. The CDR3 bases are TGTGCCAGCAGGCAGTATAATTCACCCCTCCACTTT.

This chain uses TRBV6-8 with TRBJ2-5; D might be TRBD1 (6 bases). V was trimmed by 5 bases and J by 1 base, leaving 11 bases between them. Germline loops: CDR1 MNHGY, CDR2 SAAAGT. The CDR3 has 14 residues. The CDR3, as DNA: TGTGCCAGCAGTCCATCGGACAGCCAAGAGACCCAGTACTTC. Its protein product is CASSPSDSQETQYF.

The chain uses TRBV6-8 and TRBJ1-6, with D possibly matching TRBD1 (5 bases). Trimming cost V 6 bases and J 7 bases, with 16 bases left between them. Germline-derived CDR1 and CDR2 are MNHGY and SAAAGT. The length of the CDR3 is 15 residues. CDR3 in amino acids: CASRTQGGENSPLHF. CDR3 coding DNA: TGTGCCAGCAGAACTCAGGGAGGCGAGAATTCACCCCTCCACTTT.

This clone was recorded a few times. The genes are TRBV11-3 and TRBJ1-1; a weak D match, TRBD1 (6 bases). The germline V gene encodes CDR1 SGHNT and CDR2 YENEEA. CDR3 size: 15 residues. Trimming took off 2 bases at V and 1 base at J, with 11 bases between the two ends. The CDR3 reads CASSLWGQPNTEAFF. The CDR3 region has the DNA TGTGCCAGCAGCTTATGGGGGCAGCCGAACACTGAAGCTTTCTTT.

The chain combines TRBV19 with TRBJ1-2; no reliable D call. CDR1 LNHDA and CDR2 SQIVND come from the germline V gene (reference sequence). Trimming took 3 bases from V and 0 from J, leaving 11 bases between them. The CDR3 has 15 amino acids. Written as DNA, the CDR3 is TGTGCCAGTAGTATTGGGCAGGCGACTAACTATGGCTACACCTTC. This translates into CASSIGQATNYGYTF.

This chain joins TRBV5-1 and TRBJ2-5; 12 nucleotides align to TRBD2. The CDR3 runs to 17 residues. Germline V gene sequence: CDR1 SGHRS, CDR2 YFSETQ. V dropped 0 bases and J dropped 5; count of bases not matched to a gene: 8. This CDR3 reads CASSLGSTSGRGETQYF. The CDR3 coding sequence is TGCGCCAGCAGCTTGGGGTCGACTAGCGGGAGAGGTGAGACCCAGTACTTC.

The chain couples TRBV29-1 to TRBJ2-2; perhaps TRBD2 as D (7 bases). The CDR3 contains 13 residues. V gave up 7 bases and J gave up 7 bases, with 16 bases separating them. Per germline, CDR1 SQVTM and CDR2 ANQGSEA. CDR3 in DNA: TGCAGCGCCCTGACAGGCGGGGGCGGGGAGCTGTTTTTT. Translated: CSALTGGGGELFF.

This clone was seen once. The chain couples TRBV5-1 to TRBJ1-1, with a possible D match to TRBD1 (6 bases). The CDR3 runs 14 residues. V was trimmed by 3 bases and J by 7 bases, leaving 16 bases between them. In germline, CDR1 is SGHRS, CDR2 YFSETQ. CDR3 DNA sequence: TGCGCCAGCAGCTCCTCCACAGGGTCGGTTGAAGCTTTCTTT. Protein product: CASSSSTGSVEAFF.

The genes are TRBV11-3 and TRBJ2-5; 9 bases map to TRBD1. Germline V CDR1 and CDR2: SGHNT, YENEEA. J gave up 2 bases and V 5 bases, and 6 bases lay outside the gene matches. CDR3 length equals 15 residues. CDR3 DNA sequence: TGTGCCAGCAGCACCCGACAGGGGGTGCAAGAGACCCAGTACTTC. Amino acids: CASSTRQGVQETQYF. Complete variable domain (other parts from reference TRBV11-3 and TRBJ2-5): EAGVVQSPRYKIIEKKQPVAFWCNPISGHNTLYWYLQNLGQGPELLIRYENEEAVDDSQLPKDRFSAERLKGVDSTLKIQPAELGDSAVYLCASSTRQGVQETQYFGPGTRLLVL.

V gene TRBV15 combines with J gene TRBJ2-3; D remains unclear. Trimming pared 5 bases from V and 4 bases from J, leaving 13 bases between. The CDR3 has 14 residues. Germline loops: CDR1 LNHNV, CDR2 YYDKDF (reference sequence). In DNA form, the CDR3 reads TGTGCCACCAGCGAGCCCCTAAGGGCAGATACGCAGTATTTT. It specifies CATSEPLRADTQYF. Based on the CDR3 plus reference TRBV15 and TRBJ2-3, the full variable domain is DAMVIQNPRYQVTQFGKPVTLSCSQTLNHNVMYWYQQKSSQAPKLLFHYYDKDFNNEADTPDNFQSRRPNTSFCFLDIRSPGLGDTAMYLCATSEPLRADTQYFGPGTRLTVL.

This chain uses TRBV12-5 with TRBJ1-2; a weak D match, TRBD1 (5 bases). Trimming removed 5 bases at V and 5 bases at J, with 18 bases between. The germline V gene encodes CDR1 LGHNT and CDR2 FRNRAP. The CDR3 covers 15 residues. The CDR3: CASGHSSGIVYGYTF. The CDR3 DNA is TGTGCTAGTGGTCACTCGTCAGGGATTGTTTATGGCTACACCTTC.

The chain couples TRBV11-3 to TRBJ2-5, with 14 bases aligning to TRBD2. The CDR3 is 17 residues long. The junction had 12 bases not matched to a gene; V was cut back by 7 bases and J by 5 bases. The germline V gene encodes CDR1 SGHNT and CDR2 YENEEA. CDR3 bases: TGTGCCAGCACCAAAATGAGACTAGCGGGAGGGCTGGAGACCCAGTACTTC. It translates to CASTKMRLAGGLETQYF. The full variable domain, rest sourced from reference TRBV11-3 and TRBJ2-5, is EAGVVQSPRYKIIEKKQPVAFWCNPISGHNTLYWYLQNLGQGPELLIRYENEEAVDDSQLPKDRFSAERLKGVDSTLKIQPAELGDSAVYLCASTKMRLAGGLETQYFGPGTRLLVL.

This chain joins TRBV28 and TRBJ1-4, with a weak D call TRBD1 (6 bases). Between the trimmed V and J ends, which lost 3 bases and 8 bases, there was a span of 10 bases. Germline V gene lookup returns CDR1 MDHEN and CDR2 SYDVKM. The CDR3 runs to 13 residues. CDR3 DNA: TGTGCCAGCAGTTTGGCAGGGGCCGAAAAACTGTTTTTT. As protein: CASSLAGAEKLFF.

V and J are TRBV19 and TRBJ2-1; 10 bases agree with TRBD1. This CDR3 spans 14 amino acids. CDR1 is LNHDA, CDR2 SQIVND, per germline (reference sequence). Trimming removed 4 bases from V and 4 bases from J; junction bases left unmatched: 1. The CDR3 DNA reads TGTGCCAGTAGTAGGGACAGGGGATACAATGAGCAGTTCTTC. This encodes CASSRDRGYNEQFF.